This TCR beta chain was recovered during a study of blood T cell repertoires in COVID-19. The wider study: COVID-19 samples, acute and convalescent, were from the United States, Italy and Spain. Nucleic acid was either cDNA or gDNA, and it came from T cells, B-cell-depleted T cells, or PBMCs.

As originally analysed: Amplifying reference gene primers gave estimates of nucleated cell counts. The assay was immunoSEQ multiplex PCR, and TCRdb's table has in-frame clones only and misses some. V and J calls and clone size come straight from that table; D and trimming were deduced from the DNA. This sample has about 180,000 clones, with about 85% found just once. The V gene's germline CDR1 is MGHRA and CDR2 YSYEKL. This CDR3 has 13 amino acids. The V end was cut by 4 bases, the J end by 1 base, with 8 bases between. The gene calls are TRBV4-1 and TRBJ2-7; the D gene is possibly TRBD2 (6 bases). The TCR was taken from a woman aged 25 to 39 with active or convalescent COVID-19. Sample: peripheral blood. The CDR3 nucleotides are TGCGCCAGCAGCCTAGCGGATTCCTACGAGCAGTACTTC. As protein: CASSLADSYEQYF.